The entry that follows covers one T cell receptor beta chain sequence. Its target is unknown. CDR1 and CDR2 (germline): MNHEY, SVGAGI. This CDR3 has 13 amino acids. Trimming removed 8 bases from V and 4 bases from J, with 12 bases in between. This sample is drawn from a study of T cell responses to AZD1222 COVID-19 vaccine. Study-level results: Seropositive at baseline were only 5 or 6 AZD1222 recipients. Clonal diversity was possibly underestimated, and white British individuals and females predominated among donors. Across the whole spike, CD4 TCRs peaked at regions 160-218 and 743-854.

Profiling relied on immunoSEQ multiplex PCR, and the TCRdb table lists in-frame clones only, not all of them. The sample lists some 130,000 clones, about nine tenths occurring once. The receptor was isolated from an adult in good health. The genes are TRBV6-5 and TRBJ1-5; D may be TRBD1 (6 bases). This specimen was peripheral blood, taken on day 0 of AZD1222 vaccination. The CDR3 loop is CASQGGGNQPQHF. For the CDR3, the DNA is TGTGCCAGCCAAGGGGGGGGAAATCAGCCCCAGCATTTT.